The 9 T cell receptor beta chains below were found in one sample sequenced in a study of T cells expressing NK-cell markers. After re-calling the 5' RACE reads, TCRdb lists one entry per CDR3 protein, DNA absent. The listing contains 150,000 to 170,000 distinct CDR3 sequences. Sequenced material: blood T cells: a sorted CD56 or NKG2C T cell subset, CD4+ or CD8+ T cells, or bulk PBMC T cells (not recorded which). All receptors come from a woman aged 45-65 years in good health.

The chain recombines TRBV7-9 with TRBJ1-1. CDR3 length: 15 residues. Germline CDR1 is SEHNR and CDR2 is FQNEAQ (reference sequence). CDR3 sequence reads: CASSLDGNDGLEAFF.

The genes are TRBV6-4 and TRBJ2-1. CDR1 and CDR2 (germline): MRHNA, SNTAGT. The CDR3 consists of 12 residues. This CDR3 reads CASSAAWGEQFF.

The J gene is TRBJ2-1, the V gene TRBV2; without DNA, the TCRdb call of TRBD1 cannot be checked. Looked up from germline, CDR1 is SNHLY and CDR2 is FYNNEI. The CDR3 has 17 residues. The CDR3 sequence is CASSEDPPRSSYNEQFF.

The rearrangement links TRBV29-1 to TRBJ1-1; without DNA, the TCRdb call of TRBD1 cannot be checked. The V gene's germline CDR1 is SQVTM and CDR2 ANQGSEA. This CDR3 comprises 16 residues. The CDR3 protein is CSVGGVGIRRNTEAFF. Full variable domain (remainder filled in from reference TRBV29-1 and TRBJ1-1): SAVISQKPSRDICQRGTSLTIQCQVDSQVTMMFWYRQQPGQSLTLIATANQGSEATYESGFVIDKFPISRPNLTFSTLTVSNMSPEDSSIYLCSVGGVGIRRNTEAFFGQGTRLTVV.

The CDR3 loop reads CATLGSGRSSDTQYF. This chain links TRBV7-8 with TRBJ2-3; lacking DNA, the TRBD2 call made by TCRdb goes unchecked. Looked up from germline, CDR1 is SGHVS and CDR2 is FQNEAQ. CDR3 length equals 15 residues.

The genes are TRBV18 and TRBJ2-1; TCRdb designates TRBD1, a call that cannot be tested without DNA. The CDR3 length is 15 residues. Germline V gene data show CDR1 as KGHSH and CDR2 as LQKENI. The CDR3 here is CASSRAQGLSNEQFF.

J is TRBJ2-2 and V is TRBV6-4; TCRdb designates TRBD1, a call that cannot be tested without DNA. CDR3 length: 13 amino acids. Per germline, CDR1 MRHNA and CDR2 SNTAGT. CDR3 amino acids: CASSTTPEGELFF.

The chain couples TRBV29-1 to TRBJ2-7; the D gene TCRdb calls, TRBD1, cannot be checked with no DNA. The CDR3 extends over 13 amino acids. Germline-derived CDR1 and CDR2 are SQVTM and ANQGSEA. This CDR3 is CSAAGVSSYEQYF.

The V call is TRBV29-1, the J call TRBJ2-7. CDR3 length: 11 residues. Germline CDR1 and CDR2: SQVTM and ANQGSEA. CDR3 sequence: CSVQDLYEQYF.